The 16 T cell receptor beta chains in this list originate from one sample, sequenced in a study of blood T cell repertoires in COVID-19. Repertoires were generated with immunoSEQ multiplex PCR, while TCRdb's copy carries only in-frame clones and drops some. The data show 95,000 to 150,000 clones, with 90% seen just once and 3.8% held by the top ten. The specimen was peripheral blood. These TCRs come from a woman aged 55-70 years with COVID-19, enrolled during active disease.

The chain links TRBV7-2 to TRBJ2-2, with TRBD1 identical over 10 bases. The V segment lost 1 base and the J segment 1 base; nucleotides outside the gene matches: 0. The CDR3 spans 16 residues. Looked up from germline, CDR1 is SGHTA and CDR2 is FQGNSA. The DNA of the CDR3 is TGTGCCAGCAGCTTAGGGACAGGGGGGAACACCGGGGAGCTGTTTTTT. It specifies CASSLGTGGNTGELFF.

This chain links TRBV3-1 (or the pseudogene TRBV3-2) with TRBJ1-2; TRBD1 might be the D (6 bases). Germline values: CDR1 LGHDT, CDR2 YNNKEL (reference sequence). Trimming left V 0 bases short and J 7 bases short, with 15 bases between. The CDR3 is 15 residues long. In nucleotides, the CDR3 is TGTGCCAGCAGCCAAGATCTAACAGGGAGTAGTGGCTACACCTTC. Protein: CASSQDLTGSSGYTF.

This sequence joins TRBV11-3 and TRBJ1-1, with D possibly matching TRBD1 (6 bases). V dropped 8 bases and J dropped 4 bases, with 11 bases sitting between them. This CDR3 region has 12 residues. Germline V gives CDR1 SGHNT, CDR2 YENEEA. This CDR3 reads CASSGAGTEAFF. The DNA of the CDR3 is TGTGCCAGCTCAGGGGCAGGCACTGAAGCTTTCTTT.

This clone was counted once. The genes are TRBV25-1 and TRBJ2-7; D is unresolved. Germline V CDR1 and CDR2: MGHDK, SYGVNS. The CDR3 has 14 residues. Trimming cost V 2 bases and J 1 base, with 9 bases left between them. The CDR3 region is CASSEDVGSYEQYF. The CDR3 DNA reads as TGTGCCAGCAGTGAAGATGTCGGTTCCTACGAGCAGTACTTC.

This CDR3 is CASSLDNEQYF. The DNA for the CDR3 is TGTGCCAGCAGCTTGGATAACGAGCAGTACTTC. The chain combines TRBV5-5 with TRBJ2-7, with no clear D. CDR1 is SGHKS and CDR2 is YYEKEE in the germline V gene (reference sequence). This CDR3 spans 11 amino acids. V was clipped by 0 bases and J by 5 bases, with 3 bases between them.

The chain has TRBV4-2 and TRBJ2-2, with TRBD1 matching 9 bases. V was pared by 6 bases and J by 1 base, with 0 bases of the junction left unmatched. The CDR3 has 14 amino acids. Germline V lookup: CDR1 LGHNA, CDR2 YNFKEQ. The CDR3 spells CASRGQGNTGELFF. Written as DNA, the CDR3 is TGTGCCAGCAGGGGACAGGGGAACACCGGGGAGCTGTTTTTT.

In this sample, this clone turned up a few times. V gene TRBV5-1 combines with J gene TRBJ1-1; 7 nucleotides match TRBD1. Germline assignment: CDR1 SGHRS and CDR2 YFSETQ. This CDR3 contains 13 residues. V was pared by 4 bases and J by 10 bases, with 10 bases of the junction left unmatched. The CDR3 protein is CASSPIGGYGAFF. The CDR3 bases are TGCGCCAGCAGCCCTATAGGGGGCTATGGAGCTTTCTTT.

The chain has TRBV30 and TRBJ2-2; 11 nucleotides align to TRBD1. This CDR3 is 15 amino acids long. V shed 5 bases, J shed 3 bases, and the junction held 5 bases outside the gene matches. Per the germline V gene, CDR1 is GTSNPN and CDR2 is SVGIG (reference sequence). CDR3 sequence: CAWDPGQGDTGELFF. The CDR3 region has the DNA TGTGCCTGGGATCCGGGACAGGGGGACACCGGGGAGCTGTTTTTT.

This clone was recorded once. In DNA form, the CDR3 reads TGCGCCAGCAGCTTGGGGACAGGAGCGGTGTGGGAGCAGTACTTC. Translated: CASSLGTGAVWEQYF. The rearrangement uses TRBV5-1 and TRBJ2-7, with 7 bases lining up with TRBD1. The ends lost 0 bases at V and 7 bases at J; junction bases unmatched: 10. The CDR3 loop spans 15 amino acids. Germline V gene lookup returns CDR1 SGHRS and CDR2 YFSETQ.

The genes are TRBV5-8 and TRBJ1-4; no clear D. CDR1 and CDR2 (germline): SGHTS, YDEGEE. Trimming removed 3 bases from V and 7 bases from J, with 13 bases in between. The CDR3 has 14 amino acids. The CDR3 DNA is TGTGCCAGCAGCTCTGCCCTTGAGGGTGAAAAACTGTTTTTT. It translates to CASSSALEGEKLFF.

The CDR3 protein is CASSWMVEFNQPQHF. CDR3 nucleotide sequence: TGCGCCAGCAGCTGGATGGTGGAGTTCAATCAGCCCCAGCATTTT. The rearrangement links TRBV5-1 to TRBJ1-5; no definite D call. This CDR3 is built from 15 residues. Between the trimmed V and J ends, which lost 3 bases and 3 bases, there was a span of 13 bases. Per germline, CDR1 SGHRS and CDR2 YFSETQ.

This chain connects TRBV4-2 to TRBJ2-3, with D perhaps matching TRBD1 (5 bases). The CDR3 is 20 residues long. Trimming cost V 2 bases and J 3 bases, with 27 bases left between them. The germline V gene has CDR1 LGHNA and CDR2 YNFKEQ. The CDR3 protein is CASSQHLLQDRYFLTDTQYF. The DNA for the CDR3 is TGTGCCAGCAGCCAACACTTACTACAGGACCGGTATTTTCTGACAGATACGCAGTATTTT.

The rearrangement joins TRBV20-1 to TRBJ1-5; no reliable D call. Germline V gives CDR1 DFQATT, CDR2 SNEGSKA (reference sequence). With 3 bases removed from V and 0 bases from J, the gap between germline ends came to 24 bases. CDR3 size: 19 residues. CDR3 bases: TGCAGTGCTAGTTTCGCGACTATTCACGCCGGAGATAGCAATCAGCCCCAGCATTTT. It codes for CSASFATIHAGDSNQPQHF.

The chain employs TRBV7-9 and TRBJ2-1; 9 bases line up with TRBD1. The V gene's germline CDR1 is SEHNR and CDR2 FQNEAQ (reference sequence). The V segment lost 7 bases and the J segment 9 bases; nucleotides outside the gene matches: 13. This CDR3 has 15 amino acids. Here the CDR3 DNA reads TGTGCCAGCAATCCGGGGGACAGGGAAGATAGTGAGCAGTTCTTC. It encodes CASNPGDREDSEQFF.

The V and J genes are TRBV9 and TRBJ2-3; D is perhaps TRBD1 (5 bases). There are 16 residues in the CDR3. Germline V gene data show CDR1 as SGDLS and CDR2 as YYNGEE. The V end was cut by 1 base, the J end by 1 base, with 13 bases between. In DNA, the CDR3 is TGTGCCAGCAGCGTACAGGGTGGTGTCGGCACAGATACGCAGTATTTT. Translating it yields CASSVQGGVGTDTQYF.

The gene calls are TRBV6-2 or TRBV6-3 and TRBJ1-2; possible D gene TRBD1, 5 bases. Germline loops: CDR1 MNHEY, CDR2 SVGEGT. The V and J ends lost 6 bases and 2 bases respectively, with 10 bases between them. This CDR3 has 13 amino acids. CDR3 DNA sequence: TGTGCCAGCAGCCCAGACAGCAACTATGGCTACACCTTC. This gives the protein CASSPDSNYGYTF.